These 20 T cell receptor beta chains originate from one sample sequenced in a study of beta chain features in type 1 diabetes. Their antigens are not known. Whole-study results and caveats: TCRB CDR3 length was moderately but significantly reduced in all four CD4+ subsets of Type 1 diabetes patients.

The investigators reverse transcribed all of the isolated RNA, so they sequenced expressed TCRB transcripts. The table came from immunoSEQ multiplex PCR; TCRdb's copy has only in-frame clones and leaves some out. Among approximately 160,000 clones listed, about 9.3% were seen once. The sequencing sample was made of central memory CD4+ T cells from blood. These receptors all stem from a man younger than 45 with type 1 diabetes.

This clone was counted between two and nine times. The chain links TRBV7-2 to TRBJ2-3; D perhaps matches TRBD1 (5 bases). V was cut by 0 bases and J by 6 bases, with 13 bases left in between. The CDR3 loop spans 15 amino acids. Germline loops: CDR1 SGHTA, CDR2 FQGNSA. CDR3 DNA sequence: TGTGCCAGCAGCTTAGCGCTGTCAGGGTGGGATACGCAGTATTTT. Protein product: CASSLALSGWDTQYF.

This clone was observed a few times. This sequence joins TRBV5-4 and TRBJ2-1, with 8 bases that match TRBD2. The CDR3 sequence is 15 residues long. With 0 bases clipped from V and 5 bases from J, the junction kept 4 bases outside the gene matches. In germline, CDR1 is SGHNT, CDR2 YYREEE (reference sequence). The CDR3, as DNA: TGTGCCAGCAGCTTGGGAAGCGGGAGAAACAATGAGCAGTTCTTC. It codes for CASSLGSGRNNEQFF. Full variable domain (rest looked up from reference TRBV5-4 and TRBJ2-1): ETGVTQSPTHLIKTRGQQVTLRCSSQSGHNTVSWYQQALGQGPQFIFQYYREEENGRGNFPPRFSGLQFPNYSSELNVNALELDDSALYLCASSLGSGRNNEQFFGPGTRLTVL.

This clone was found a few times. The genes are TRBV28 and TRBJ2-7; 8 positions match TRBD1. Germline CDR1 MDHEN, CDR2 SYDVKM. The J segment lost 7 bases and the V segment lost 4 bases, leaving 6 bases of the junction unmatched. The CDR3 loop spans 13 amino acids. The chain's CDR3 is CASSSGQGSEQYF. CDR3 DNA: TGTGCCAGCAGTTCTGGACAGGGAAGTGAGCAGTACTTC.

Concerning this clone itself: Compared with germline, one end of the junction differs, possibly owing to a read error. The chain has TRBV7-9 and TRBJ2-1, with D tentatively TRBD1 or TRBD2 (5 bases each). From germline, CDR1 is SEHNR and CDR2 FQNEAQ (reference sequence). The CDR3 length is 12 residues. The DNA for the CDR3 is TGTGCCGGCAGGGAGACAGCGAATGAGCAGTTCTTC. Amino acids: CAGRETANEQFF.

Only a few counts were recorded for this clone. The CDR3 reads CASADRINTEAFF. DNA of the CDR3: TGTGCCAGCGCCGACAGGATCAACACTGAAGCTTTCTTT. The J gene is TRBJ1-1, the V gene TRBV5-4, with a weak D call TRBD1 (6 bases). CDR1 is SGHNT and CDR2 is YYREEE in the germline V gene (reference sequence). V shed 7 bases and J shed 2 bases, with 12 bases lying between them. The CDR3 has 13 residues.

The chain carries TRBV14 and TRBJ1-5, with D hard to call. CDR1 SGHDN and CDR2 FVKESK come from the germline V gene. The V gene lost 0 bases and the J gene lost 6 bases, with 21 bases spanning the gap. The length of the CDR3 is 18 residues. Here the CDR3 DNA reads TGTGCCAGCAGCCAAGAAGGGCAGCGGTTAACGGGCGTTCAGCCCCAGCATTTT. Its translation: CASSQEGQRLTGVQPQHF.

This clone turned up a few times. The chain links TRBV27 to TRBJ2-2; D possibly corresponds to TRBD2 (5 bases). Trimming took 2 bases from V and 7 from J, leaving 14 bases between them. Per germline, CDR1 MNHEY and CDR2 SMNVEV (reference sequence). The length of the CDR3 is 15 residues. The CDR3 loop reads CASSLRTPKYGELFF. DNA of the CDR3: TGTGCCAGCAGTTTACGGACTCCTAAATACGGGGAGCTGTTTTTT.

V is TRBV6-6 and J is TRBJ2-5, with D perhaps TRBD1 (6 bases). From germline, CDR1 is MNHNY and CDR2 SVGAGI (reference sequence). The CDR3 spans 15 residues. The V and J ends lost 2 bases and 2 bases respectively, with 12 bases between them. CDR3 amino acids: CASSYQGQSQETQYF. The CDR3 nucleotides read TGTGCCAGCAGTTACCAGGGACAAAGTCAAGAGACCCAGTACTTC.

The chain carries TRBV28 and TRBJ1-4; 7 nucleotides match TRBD1. This CDR3 comprises 12 residues. Germline CDR1 is MDHEN and CDR2 is SYDVKM. J gave up 10 bases and V 7 bases, and 6 bases lay outside the gene matches. Here the CDR3 DNA reads TGTGCCAGCAACCCAGGGGGGCGAAAACTGTTTTTT. It specifies CASNPGGRKLFF. The full variable domain, with the rest looked up from reference TRBV28 and TRBJ1-4, is DVKVTQSSRYLVKRTGEKVFLECVQDMDHENMFWYRQDPGLGLRLIYFSYDVKMKEKGDIPEGYSVSREKKERFSLILESASTNQTSMYLCASNPGGRKLFFGSGTQLSVL.

The chain recombines TRBV5-4 with TRBJ2-1, with D hard to call. CDR3 length: 14 amino acids. V lost 2 bases and J 4 bases, leaving 10 bases between the germline ends. Germline V lookup: CDR1 SGHNT, CDR2 YYREEE (reference sequence). Here the CDR3 DNA reads TGTGCCAGCAGCTTAGCTCGTGTGTACAATGAGCAGTTCTTC. Translation: CASSLARVYNEQFF.

This clone was found a few times. The chain joins TRBV28 to TRBJ2-3; D remains unclear. Trimming stripped 3 bases from V and 4 bases from J, with 11 bases between. Germline loops: CDR1 MDHEN, CDR2 SYDVKM. The CDR3 covers 14 residues. Written as DNA, the CDR3 is TGTGCCAGCAGTTTGAAAAGCGTCGCAGATACGCAGTATTTT. Its translation: CASSLKSVADTQYF.

In this sample, this clone turned up a few times. J is TRBJ1-2 and V is TRBV28, with a tentative D call TRBD1 (5 bases). V was clipped by 1 base and J by 4 bases, with 16 bases between them. The CDR3 spans 16 residues. The germline gives CDR1 MDHEN, CDR2 SYDVKM. The CDR3 DNA reads as TGTGCCAGCAGTTTATTATCGTCAGGGTCGAGCTATGGCTACACCTTC. The encoded protein is CASSLLSSGSSYGYTF.

V usage is TRBV18 and J usage is TRBJ2-1; TRBD2 might be the D (6 bases). The CDR3 covers 16 residues. Germline V CDR1 and CDR2: KGHSH, LQKENI. The ends were cut back, 0 bases at V and 1 base at J, with 10 bases in the middle. CDR3 residues: CASSPPAGFSYNEQFF. CDR3 sequence (DNA): TGTGCCAGCTCACCACCGGCGGGATTTTCCTACAATGAGCAGTTCTTC. The full variable domain, completed using reference TRBV18 and TRBJ2-1, is NAGVMQNPRHLVRRRGQEARLRCSPMKGHSHVYWYRQLPEEGLKFMVYLQKENIIDESGMPKERFSAEFPKEGPSILRIQQVVRGDSAAYFCASSPPAGFSYNEQFFGPGTRLTVL.

Many counts were recorded for this clone. The chain recombines TRBV7-9 with TRBJ2-7; D might be TRBD1 (5 bases). Germline V gene data show CDR1 as SEHNR and CDR2 as FQNEAQ (reference sequence). Trimming left V 5 bases short and J 2 bases short, with 10 bases between. The CDR3 length is 13 residues. The CDR3 reads CASSPKGPYEQYF. DNA of the CDR3: TGTGCCAGCAGCCCCAAGGGGCCCTACGAGCAGTACTTC.

This clone has more than one count but fewer than ten. The chain recombines TRBV5-1 with TRBJ1-1, with 7 bases matching TRBD1. CDR1 and CDR2 from the germline V gene are SGHRS and YFSETQ. This CDR3 spans 13 amino acids. V gave up 1 base and J gave up 3 bases; unmatched junction bases: 0. CDR3 nucleotide sequence: TGCGCCAGCAGCTTGACAGGGGACACTGAAGCTTTCTTT. Its translation is CASSLTGDTEAFF. Full variable domain (remainder filled in from reference TRBV5-1 and TRBJ1-1): KAGVTQTPRYLIKTRGQQVTLSCSPISGHRSVSWYQQTPGQGLQFLFEYFSETQRNKGNFPGRFSGRQFSNSRSEMNVSTLELGDSALYLCASSLTGDTEAFFGQGTRLTVV.

The V call is TRBV2, the J call TRBJ1-5; D ambiguous. Trimming removed 6 bases from V and 6 bases from J, with 9 bases in between. This CDR3 comprises 12 residues. Germline V lookup: CDR1 SNHLY, CDR2 FYNNEI. The DNA of the CDR3 is TGTGCCAGCAGGGCCAGTATTCAGCCCCAGCATTTT. The encoded protein is CASRASIQPQHF. The entire variable domain, with the rest obtained from reference TRBV2 and TRBJ1-5, is as follows: EPEVTQTPSHQVTQMGQEVILRCVPISNHLYFYWYRQILGQKVEFLVSFYNNEISEKSEIFDDQFSVERPDGSNFTLKIRSTKLEDSAMYFCASRASIQPQHFGDGTRLSIL.

The chain is built from TRBV5-1 and TRBJ2-7; a weak D match, TRBD2 (5 bases). Germline loops: CDR1 SGHRS, CDR2 YFSETQ. Trimming removed 0 bases at V and 3 bases at J, with 10 bases between. The CDR3 totals 14 residues. This chain's CDR3 is CASSLAETIYEQYF. The DNA for the CDR3 is TGCGCCAGCAGCTTGGCCGAGACTATCTACGAGCAGTACTTC. Drawing the rest from reference TRBV5-1 and TRBJ2-7, the complete variable domain is KAGVTQTPRYLIKTRGQQVTLSCSPISGHRSVSWYQQTPGQGLQFLFEYFSETQRNKGNFPGRFSGRQFSNSRSEMNVSTLELGDSALYLCASSLAETIYEQYFGPGTRLTVT.

In its sample, this clone was seen a few times. The V gene is TRBV4-1, the J gene TRBJ2-3; TRBD2 aligns across 7 bases. Looked up from germline, CDR1 is MGHRA and CDR2 is YSYEKL. CDR3 size: 16 residues. J was trimmed by 3 bases and V by 1 base; bases with no gene match: 7. CDR3 in amino acids: CASSQVSGAGTDTQYF. Here the CDR3 DNA reads TGCGCCAGCAGCCAAGTTTCCGGAGCGGGAACAGATACGCAGTATTTT.

With regard to this clone: Additional DNA sequences in this sample encode the identical CDR3. J is TRBJ2-6 and V is TRBV18, with a tentative D call TRBD1 (5 bases). This CDR3 comprises 16 residues. Trimming left V 6 bases short and J 0 bases short, with 12 bases between. The V gene's germline CDR1 is KGHSH and CDR2 LQKENI. CDR3 DNA sequence: TGTGCCAGCTCCCCCAGACAGAGCTCTGGGGCCAACGTCCTGACTTTC. Its translation is CASSPRQSSGANVLTF. The full variable domain, with the rest looked up from reference TRBV18 and TRBJ2-6, is NAGVMQNPRHLVRRRGQEARLRCSPMKGHSHVYWYRQLPEEGLKFMVYLQKENIIDESGMPKERFSAEFPKEGPSILRIQQVVRGDSAAYFCASSPRQSSGANVLTFGAGSRLTVL.

The gene calls are TRBV11-2 and TRBJ2-1, with D tentatively TRBD1 (6 bases). The V gene lost 1 base and the J gene lost 6 bases, with 10 bases spanning the gap. Germline loops: CDR1 SGHAT, CDR2 FQNNGV. CDR3 length: 14 residues. DNA of the CDR3: TGTGCCAGCAGCTTAGGTGGGACAACCAATGAGCAGTTCTTC. Protein: CASSLGGTTNEQFF.